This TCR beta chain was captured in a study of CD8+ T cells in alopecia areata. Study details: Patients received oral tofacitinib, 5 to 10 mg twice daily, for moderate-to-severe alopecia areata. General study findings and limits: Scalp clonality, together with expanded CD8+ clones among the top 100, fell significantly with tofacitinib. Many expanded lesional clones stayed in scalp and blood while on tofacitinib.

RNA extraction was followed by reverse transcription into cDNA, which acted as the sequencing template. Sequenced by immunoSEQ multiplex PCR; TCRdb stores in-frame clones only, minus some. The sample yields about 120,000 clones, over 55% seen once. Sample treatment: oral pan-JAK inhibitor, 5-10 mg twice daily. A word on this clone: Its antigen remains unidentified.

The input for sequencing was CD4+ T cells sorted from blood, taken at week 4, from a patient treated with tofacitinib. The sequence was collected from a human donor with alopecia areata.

As DNA, the CDR3 is TGCGCCAGCAGCCAAGTATCCGGGGAGCTGTTTTTT. As protein: CASSQVSGELFF. This rearrangement joins TRBV4-3 to TRBJ2-2; D gene unclear. The CDR3 is 12 residues long. With 1 base removed from V and 6 bases from J, the gap between germline ends came to 3 bases. Per germline, CDR1 LGHNA and CDR2 YSLEER.